Listed here is a single TCR beta chain. This entry comes from a study of blood T cells in healthy people across ages. Together with a sample-barcoded 5' primer, a J-beta primer mix was included in a second PCR lasting roughly 6 to 12 cycles. One entry per CDR3 protein results from TCRdb running MiXCR on the 5' RACE reads. The sample has some 900,000 distinct CDR3 sequences; 25% to 30% are singletons. CDR1 and CDR2 (germline): SNHLY, FYNNEI. The length of the CDR3 is 15 residues. The V end lost 4 bases, the J end lost 8 bases, and 18 bases lay between the germline ends. The sequence came from a woman older than 75 in good health. The rearrangement joins TRBV2 to TRBJ2-1; weak D call: TRBD2 (6 bases). Sequences were obtained from blood. The CDR3 DNA reads as TGTGCCAGCAGTGGCCGGGACTTTTTGGTGGATGAGCAGTTCTTC. It codes for CASSGRDFLVDEQFF.